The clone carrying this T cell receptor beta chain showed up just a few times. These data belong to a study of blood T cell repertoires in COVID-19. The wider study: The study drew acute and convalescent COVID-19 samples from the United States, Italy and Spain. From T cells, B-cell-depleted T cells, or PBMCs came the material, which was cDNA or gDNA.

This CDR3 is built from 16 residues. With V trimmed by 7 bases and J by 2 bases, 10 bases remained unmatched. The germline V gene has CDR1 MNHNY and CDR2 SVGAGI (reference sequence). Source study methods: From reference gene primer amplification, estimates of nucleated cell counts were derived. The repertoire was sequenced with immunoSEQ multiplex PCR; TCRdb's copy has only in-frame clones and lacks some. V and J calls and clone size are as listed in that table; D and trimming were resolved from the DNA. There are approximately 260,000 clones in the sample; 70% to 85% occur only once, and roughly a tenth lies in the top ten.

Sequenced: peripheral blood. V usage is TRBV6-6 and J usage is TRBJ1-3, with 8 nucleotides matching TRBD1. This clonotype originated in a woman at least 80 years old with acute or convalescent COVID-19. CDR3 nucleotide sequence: TGTGCCAGCACCGTTCCGGACAGGGTAACTGGAAACACCATATATTTT. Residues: CASTVPDRVTGNTIYF.